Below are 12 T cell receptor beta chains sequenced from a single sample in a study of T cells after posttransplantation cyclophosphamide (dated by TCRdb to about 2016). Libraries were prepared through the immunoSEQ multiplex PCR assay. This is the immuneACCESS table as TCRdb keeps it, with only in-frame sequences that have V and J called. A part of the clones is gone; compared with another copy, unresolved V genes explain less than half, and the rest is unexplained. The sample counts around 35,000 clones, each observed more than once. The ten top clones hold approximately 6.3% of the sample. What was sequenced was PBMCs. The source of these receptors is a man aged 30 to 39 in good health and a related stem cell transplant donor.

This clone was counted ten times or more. In DNA, the CDR3 is TGTGCCAGCAGTTTGAGTCGACCGGGCACCGGGGAGCTGTTTTTT. It codes for CASSLSRPGTGELFF. This chain joins TRBV12-3 or TRBV12-4 and TRBJ2-2; no clear D. The CDR3 loop spans 15 amino acids. V was cut by 3 bases and J by 4 bases, with 12 bases left in between.

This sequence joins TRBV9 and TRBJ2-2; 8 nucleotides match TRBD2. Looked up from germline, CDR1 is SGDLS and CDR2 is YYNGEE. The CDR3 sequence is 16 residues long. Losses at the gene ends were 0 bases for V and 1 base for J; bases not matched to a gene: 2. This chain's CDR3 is CASSVVSGGNTGELFF. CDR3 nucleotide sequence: TGTGCCAGCAGCGTAGTCAGCGGGGGGAACACCGGGGAGCTGTTTTTT.

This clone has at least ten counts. CDR3 amino acids: CASSITGGNTEAFF. As DNA, the CDR3 is TGTGCCAGTAGTATCACAGGGGGGAACACTGAAGCTTTCTTT. This chain connects TRBV19 to TRBJ1-1; 8 positions match TRBD1. The CDR3 length is 14 residues. V lost 3 bases to trimming and J lost 1 base; unmatched junction nucleotides: 1. Germline V CDR1 and CDR2: LNHDA, SQIVND (reference sequence).

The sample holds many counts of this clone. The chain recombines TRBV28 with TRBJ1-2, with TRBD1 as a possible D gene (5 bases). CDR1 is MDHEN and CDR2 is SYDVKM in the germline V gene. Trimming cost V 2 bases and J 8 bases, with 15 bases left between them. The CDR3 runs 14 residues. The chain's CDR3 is CASSLVGGTIGYTF. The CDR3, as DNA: TGTGCCAGCAGTTTAGTGGGGGGGACTATAGGCTACACCTTC.

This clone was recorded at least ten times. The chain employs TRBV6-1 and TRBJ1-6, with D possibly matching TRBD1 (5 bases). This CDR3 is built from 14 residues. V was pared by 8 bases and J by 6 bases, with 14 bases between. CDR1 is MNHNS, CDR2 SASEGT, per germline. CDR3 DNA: TGTGCCAGCCGGGGACTGATTCTTAATTCACCCCTCCACTTT. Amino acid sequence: CASRGLILNSPLHF.

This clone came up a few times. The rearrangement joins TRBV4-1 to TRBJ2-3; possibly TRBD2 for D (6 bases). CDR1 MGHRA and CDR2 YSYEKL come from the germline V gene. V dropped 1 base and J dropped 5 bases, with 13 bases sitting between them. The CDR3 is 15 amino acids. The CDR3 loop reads CASSQAGTFEDTQYF. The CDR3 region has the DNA TGCGCCAGCAGCCAAGCTGGGACTTTCGAAGATACGCAGTATTTT.

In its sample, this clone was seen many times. The CDR3 nucleotides read TGTGCCAGCAGGGATACAGGGAGGGGGGGCACTGAAGCTTTCTTT. Protein: CASRDTGRGGTEAFF. The chain recombines TRBV6-2 or TRBV6-3 with TRBJ1-1; tentatively, D is TRBD1 (6 bases). The ends were cut back, 6 bases at V and 4 bases at J, with 18 bases in the middle. Per the germline V gene, CDR1 is MNHEY and CDR2 is SVGEGT. There are 15 residues in the CDR3.

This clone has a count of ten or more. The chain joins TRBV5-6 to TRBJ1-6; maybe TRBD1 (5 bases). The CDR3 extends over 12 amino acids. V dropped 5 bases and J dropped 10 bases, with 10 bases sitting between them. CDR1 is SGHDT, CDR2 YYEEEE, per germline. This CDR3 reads CASSGRASPLHF. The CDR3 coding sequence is TGTGCCAGCAGTGGCAGGGCGTCACCCCTCCACTTT.

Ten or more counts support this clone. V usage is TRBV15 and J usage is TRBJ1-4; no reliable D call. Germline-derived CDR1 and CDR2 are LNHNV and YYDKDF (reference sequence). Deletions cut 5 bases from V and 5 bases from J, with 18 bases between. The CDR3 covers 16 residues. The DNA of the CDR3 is TGTGCCACCAGCTTCTTAGGAGTCAGGAGGAATGAAAAACTGTTTTTT. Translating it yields CATSFLGVRRNEKLFF.

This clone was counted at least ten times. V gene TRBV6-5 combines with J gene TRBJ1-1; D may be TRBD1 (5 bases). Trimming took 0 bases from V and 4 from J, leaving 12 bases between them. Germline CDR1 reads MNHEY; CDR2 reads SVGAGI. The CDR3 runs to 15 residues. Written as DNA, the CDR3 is TGTGCCAGCAGTTACTCGATAGGGGAGGGCACTGAAGCTTTCTTT. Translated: CASSYSIGEGTEAFF.

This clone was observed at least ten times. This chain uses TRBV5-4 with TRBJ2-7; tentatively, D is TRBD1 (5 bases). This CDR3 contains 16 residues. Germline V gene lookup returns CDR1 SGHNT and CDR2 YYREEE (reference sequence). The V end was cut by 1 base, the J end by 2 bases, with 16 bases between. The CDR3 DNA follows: TGTGCCAGCAGCTTGTGGCCAGACAGACAACCCTACGAGCAGTACTTC. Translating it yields CASSLWPDRQPYEQYF.

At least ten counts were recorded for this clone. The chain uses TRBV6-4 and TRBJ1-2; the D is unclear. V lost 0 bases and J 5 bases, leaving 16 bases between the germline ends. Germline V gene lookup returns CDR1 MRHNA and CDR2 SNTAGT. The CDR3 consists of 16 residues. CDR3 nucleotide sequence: TGTGCCAGCAGTGACTCGTTTGGTTTTAGCCCTTATGGCTACACCTTC. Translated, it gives CASSDSFGFSPYGYTF.